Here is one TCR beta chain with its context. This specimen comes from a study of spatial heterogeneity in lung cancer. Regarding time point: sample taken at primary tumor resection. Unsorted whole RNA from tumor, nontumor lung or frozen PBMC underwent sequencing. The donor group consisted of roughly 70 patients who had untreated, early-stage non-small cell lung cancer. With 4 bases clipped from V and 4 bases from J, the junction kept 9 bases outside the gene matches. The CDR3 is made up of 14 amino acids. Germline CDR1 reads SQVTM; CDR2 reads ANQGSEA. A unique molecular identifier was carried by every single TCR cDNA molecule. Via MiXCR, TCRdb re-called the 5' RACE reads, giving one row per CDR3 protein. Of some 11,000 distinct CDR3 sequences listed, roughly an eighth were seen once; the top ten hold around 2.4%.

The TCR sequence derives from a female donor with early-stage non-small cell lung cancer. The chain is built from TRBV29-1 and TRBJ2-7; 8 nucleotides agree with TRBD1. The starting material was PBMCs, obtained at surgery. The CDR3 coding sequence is TGCAGCGTTGGTGTGGGGCAGGGGGCATACGAGCAGTACTTC. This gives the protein CSVGVGQGAYEQYF.